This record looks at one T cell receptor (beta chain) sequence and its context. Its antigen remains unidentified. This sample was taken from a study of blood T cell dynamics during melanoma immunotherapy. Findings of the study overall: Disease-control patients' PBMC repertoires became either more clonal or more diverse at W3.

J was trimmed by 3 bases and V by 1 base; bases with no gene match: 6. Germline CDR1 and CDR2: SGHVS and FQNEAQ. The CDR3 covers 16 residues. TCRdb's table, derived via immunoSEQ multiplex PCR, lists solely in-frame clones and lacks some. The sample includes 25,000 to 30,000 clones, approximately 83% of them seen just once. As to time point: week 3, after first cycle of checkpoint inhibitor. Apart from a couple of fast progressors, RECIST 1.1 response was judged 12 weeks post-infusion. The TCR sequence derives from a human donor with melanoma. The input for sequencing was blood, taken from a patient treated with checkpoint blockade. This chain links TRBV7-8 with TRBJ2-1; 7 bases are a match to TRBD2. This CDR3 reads CASSLGTGGGYNEQFF. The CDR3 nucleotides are TGTGCCAGCAGCTTAGGAACGGGGGGTGGCTACAATGAGCAGTTCTTC.